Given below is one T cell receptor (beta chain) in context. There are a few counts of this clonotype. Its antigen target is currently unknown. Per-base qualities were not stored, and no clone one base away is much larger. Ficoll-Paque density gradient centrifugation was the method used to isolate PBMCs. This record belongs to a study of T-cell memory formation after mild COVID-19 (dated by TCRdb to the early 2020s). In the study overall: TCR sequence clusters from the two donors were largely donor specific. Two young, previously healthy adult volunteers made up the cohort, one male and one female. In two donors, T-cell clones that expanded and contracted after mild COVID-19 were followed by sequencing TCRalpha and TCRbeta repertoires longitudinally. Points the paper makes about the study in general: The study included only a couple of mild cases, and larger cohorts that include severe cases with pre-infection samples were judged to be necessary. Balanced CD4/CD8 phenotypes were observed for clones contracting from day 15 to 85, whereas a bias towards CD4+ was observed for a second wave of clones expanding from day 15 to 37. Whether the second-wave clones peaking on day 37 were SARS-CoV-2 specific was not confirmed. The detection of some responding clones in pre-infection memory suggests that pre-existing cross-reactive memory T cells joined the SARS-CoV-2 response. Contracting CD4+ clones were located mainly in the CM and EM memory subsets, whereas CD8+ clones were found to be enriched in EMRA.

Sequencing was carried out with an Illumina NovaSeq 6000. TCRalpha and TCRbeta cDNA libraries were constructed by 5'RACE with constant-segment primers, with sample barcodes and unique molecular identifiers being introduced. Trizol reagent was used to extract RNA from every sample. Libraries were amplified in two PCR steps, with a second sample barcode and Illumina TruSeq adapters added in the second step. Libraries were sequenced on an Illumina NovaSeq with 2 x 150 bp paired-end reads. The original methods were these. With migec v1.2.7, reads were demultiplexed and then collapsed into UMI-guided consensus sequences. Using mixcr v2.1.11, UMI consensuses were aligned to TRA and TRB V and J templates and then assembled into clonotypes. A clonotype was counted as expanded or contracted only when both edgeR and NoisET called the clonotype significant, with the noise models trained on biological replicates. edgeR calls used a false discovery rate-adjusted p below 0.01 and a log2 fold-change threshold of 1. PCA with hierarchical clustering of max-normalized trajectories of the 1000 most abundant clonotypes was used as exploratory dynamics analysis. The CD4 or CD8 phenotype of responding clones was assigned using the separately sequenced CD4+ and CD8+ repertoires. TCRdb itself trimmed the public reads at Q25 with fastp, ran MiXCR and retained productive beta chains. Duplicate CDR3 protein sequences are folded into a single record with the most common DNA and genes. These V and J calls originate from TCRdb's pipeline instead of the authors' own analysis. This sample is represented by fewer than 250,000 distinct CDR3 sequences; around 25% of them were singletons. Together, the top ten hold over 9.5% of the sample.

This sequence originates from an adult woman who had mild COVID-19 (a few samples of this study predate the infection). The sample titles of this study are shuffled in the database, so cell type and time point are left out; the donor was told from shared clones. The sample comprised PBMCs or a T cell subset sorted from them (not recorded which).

The sequenced DNA: TGTGCCAGCAGCTTTGACAGGGCGAGCAATGGCTACACCTTC. It translates to CASSFDRASNGYTF. This chain joins TRBV7-2 to TRBJ1-2; TRBD1 agrees with 7 junctional bases. The CDR3 runs 14 residues from the cysteine to the phenylalanine. CDR3 DNA only is kept here, 42 bases in frame from base 1. According to the germline V gene, CDR1 reads SGHTA and CDR2 reads FQGNSA. V and J are trimmed by 3 bases and 6 bases, and the gene matches miss 7 bases of the junction.